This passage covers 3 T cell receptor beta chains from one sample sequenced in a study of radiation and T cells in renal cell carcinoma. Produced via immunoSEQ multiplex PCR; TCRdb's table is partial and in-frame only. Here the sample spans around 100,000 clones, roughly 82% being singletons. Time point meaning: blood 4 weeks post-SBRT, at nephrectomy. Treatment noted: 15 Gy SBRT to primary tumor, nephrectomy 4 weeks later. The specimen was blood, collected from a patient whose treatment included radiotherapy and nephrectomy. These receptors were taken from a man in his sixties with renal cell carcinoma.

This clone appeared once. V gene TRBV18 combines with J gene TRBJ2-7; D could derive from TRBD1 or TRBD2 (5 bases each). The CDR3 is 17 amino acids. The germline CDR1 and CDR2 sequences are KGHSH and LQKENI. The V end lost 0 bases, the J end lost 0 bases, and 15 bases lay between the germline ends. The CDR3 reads CASSPPASPGRSYEQYF. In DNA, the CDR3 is TGTGCCAGCTCACCACCTGCATCACCGGGACGCTCCTACGAGCAGTACTTC.

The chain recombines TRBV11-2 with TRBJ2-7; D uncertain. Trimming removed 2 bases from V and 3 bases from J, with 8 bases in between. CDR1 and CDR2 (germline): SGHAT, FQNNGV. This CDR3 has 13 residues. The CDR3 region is CASSLSEIYEQYF. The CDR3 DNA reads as TGTGCCAGCAGCTTAAGTGAGATCTACGAGCAGTACTTC.

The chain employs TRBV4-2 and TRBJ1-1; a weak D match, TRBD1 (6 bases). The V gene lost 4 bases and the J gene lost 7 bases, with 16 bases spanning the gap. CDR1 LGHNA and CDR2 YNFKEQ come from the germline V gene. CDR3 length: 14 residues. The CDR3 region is CASSRGNREDEAFF. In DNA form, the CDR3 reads TGTGCCAGCAGCCGGGGGAACAGGGAGGATGAAGCTTTCTTT.